The TCR beta chain described here comes from a study of control samples from healthy donors and cancer patients. Data came from immunoSEQ multiplex PCR; TCRdb stores just in-frame clones and leaves some out. The data show over 90,000 clones, roughly 94% seen once. Germline lookup yields CDR1 MNHEY and CDR2 SMNVEV (reference sequence). The V end was cut by 5 bases, the J end by 8 bases, with 15 bases between. The CDR3 is 13 amino acids. The sequence was collected from a young woman in good health. The sample taken for sequencing was blood. The chain combines TRBV27 with TRBJ1-2, with D uncertain. The CDR3 sequence: CASSPTGKRGYTF. The CDR3 coding sequence is TGTGCCAGCAGTCCTACGGGTAAGCGAGGCTACACCTTC.